This is a list of T cell receptor beta chains from one sample in a study of cytomegalovirus exposure and HLA in healthy donors. Profiled with immunoSEQ multiplex PCR; TCRdb holds only in-frame clones, not every one. The table records about 150,000 clones, about three quarters of them present only once. Sequencing input: PBMCs. The receptors derive from a young man in good health and CMV-seropositive. CDR3s include the opening cysteine and the closing phenylalanine or tryptophan. The order of the fields is CDR3 length, J gene, V gene, clone size, D gene, CDR3 DNA, CDR3 protein. The D gene is left open where the match is weak. Expanded clones get a size class; other rows say once, few or many, or leave the size out.

13,TRBJ1-5,TRBV19,-,-,TGTGCCAGTAGTTGGGCAGGGCTTCAGCCCCAGCATTTT,CASSWAGLQPQHF
16,TRBJ2-3,TRBV19,-,TRBD2,TGTGCCAGTAGTACGCTACTAGCGGGAGGGCCAGATACGCAGTATTTT,CASSTLLAGGPDTQYF
12,TRBJ2-1,TRBV28,-,TRBD2,TGTGCCAGCAGTTTACTAGCGGGACCCTGGTTCTTC,CASSLLAGPWFF
14,TRBJ2-7,TRBV18,-,TRBD2,TGTGCCAGCTCACCTAGCGGGAGGTCCTACGAGCAGTACTTC,CASSPSGRSYEQYF
14,TRBJ1-1,TRBV2,-,-,TGTGCCAGCCGGAGACAGCTTATGAACACTGAAGCTTTCTTT,CASRRQLMNTEAFF
17,TRBJ1-1,TRBV29-1,-,TRBD1,TGCAGCGTTGAAGAGGGATACAGGGGCGGGATGAACACTGAAGCTTTCTTT,CSVEEGYRGGMNTEAFF
13,TRBJ1-4,TRBV29-1,-,-,TGCAGCGTTGAGGGAGGGGTCGGTGAAAAACTGTTTTTT,CSVEGGVGEKLFF
14,TRBJ2-1,TRBV18,-,-,TGTGCCAGCTCAGGGGGGTCCCGCGGCAATGAGCAGTTCTTC,CASSGGSRGNEQFF
13,TRBJ2-3,TRBV4-1,few,-,TGCGCCAGCAGCCCGCAGAACACAGATACGCAGTATTTT,CASSPQNTDTQYF
15,TRBJ1-5,TRBV2,-,-,TGTGCCAGCAGTGAAGGTGGGGGGGAAGGTCAGCCCCAGCATTTT,CASSEGGGEGQPQHF
13,TRBJ2-7,TRBV11-2,once,-,TGTGCCAGCAGCTTAGGTCGAGACTACGAGCAGTACTTC,CASSLGRDYEQYF
15,TRBJ1-1,TRBV5-4,-,-,TGTGCCAGCAGCTTATCTCGCGGGACGGGAGCTGAAGCTTTCTTT,CASSLSRGTGAEAFF
12,TRBJ2-5,TRBV29-1,-,-,TGCAGCGTTTGGACTACTCAAGAGACCCAGTACTTC,CSVWTTQETQYF
17,TRBJ1-4,TRBV18,-,TRBD1,TGTGCCAGCTCACCGGGCGAGACAGGGTTTGCTAATGAAAAACTGTTTTTT,CASSPGETGFANEKLFF
13,TRBJ2-3,TRBV7-9,-,-,TGTGCCAGCAGCCCCTTACAGGGAGATACGCAGTATTTT,CASSPLQGDTQYF
12,TRBJ1-2,TRBV6-5,-,-,TGTGCCAGCAGGCTGGGGGGCTATGGCTACACCTTC,CASRLGGYGYTF
18,TRBJ2-7,TRBV4-1,-,-,TGCGCCAGCCGTAGCGGTTCAACTCAGGGAAAGTCGAGCTACGAGCAGTACTTC,CASRSGSTQGKSSYEQYF
17,TRBJ2-1,TRBV7-8,few,TRBD2,TGTGCCAGCAGCCGGTGGGGGGCAGGCGGGAGGTTCAATGAGCAGTTCTTC,CASSRWGAGGRFNEQFF
15,TRBJ2-3,TRBV6-1,-,TRBD2,TGTGCCAGCAGTGAGTTGGCGGGAGTTAGTCATACGCAGTATTTT,CASSELAGVSHTQYF
14,TRBJ1-2,TRBV5-1,-,-,TGCGCCAGCCACGAAGGCCCTGGGGCGGATGGCTACACCTTC,CASHEGPGADGYTF
16,TRBJ2-5,TRBV28,-,TRBD2,TGTGCCAGCAGTGGAGCGGGAGGGGGGAGAAAAGAGACCCAGTACTTC,CASSGAGGGRKETQYF
13,TRBJ1-2,TRBV7-9,-,-,TGTGCCAGCAGCCCAGGCCGTGTTTATGGCTACACCTTC,CASSPGRVYGYTF
15,TRBJ1-5,TRBV2,-,-,TGTGCCAGCACCCGCCTGGCAGGGGGCAATCAGCCCCAGCATTTT,CASTRLAGGNQPQHF
17,TRBJ1-3,TRBV9,-,-,TGTGCCAGCAGCGTCATCCCTAGGCCTAGCTCTGGAAACACCATATATTTT,CASSVIPRPSSGNTIYF
13,TRBJ1-2,TRBV6-5,-,-,TGTGCCAGCAGACGAACAGGGACCTATGGCTACACCTTC,CASRRTGTYGYTF
15,TRBJ2-1,TRBV2,-,-,TGTGCCAGCAGTTACGGGGGAAGCTCCTACAATGAGCAGTTCTTC,CASSYGGSSYNEQFF
12,TRBJ2-7,TRBV28,-,-,TGTGCCAGCAGAACTAGCAGTTACGAGCAGTACTTC,CASRTSSYEQYF
14,TRBJ1-4,TRBV25-1,-,TRBD1,TGTGCCAGCGGACGACAGGGGGCGCGTGAAAAACTGTTTTTT,CASGRQGAREKLFF
18,TRBJ2-1,TRBV11-3,few,TRBD2,TGTGCCAGCAGCTTAGGTTTGCAGCGACAGGGACTAGCGGATGAGCAGTTCTTC,CASSLGLQRQGLADEQFF
14,TRBJ2-2,TRBV28,-,-,TGTGCCAGCAGTTGGGCAGTGAACACCGGGGAGCTGTTTTTT,CASSWAVNTGELFF
17,TRBJ2-2,TRBV30,-,TRBD2,TGTGCCTGGAGTGGGGGCTGGCGCCGGGGGGACACCGGGGAGCTGTTTTTT,CAWSGGWRRGDTGELFF
18,TRBJ2-7,TRBV14,-,TRBD1,TGTGCCAGCAGCCAAGGCCGGGCAGGGGGCATCTTTTCTTACGAGCAGTACTTC,CASSQGRAGGIFSYEQYF
15,TRBJ1-5,TRBV25-1,-,TRBD1,TGTGCCAGCAGTGCCGACACAGGGGGCAATCAGCCCCAGCATTTT,CASSADTGGNQPQHF
14,TRBJ1-4,TRBV19,-,-,TGTGCCAGTAGTATAGCAGTGATTGGCGAAAAACTGTTTTTT,CASSIAVIGEKLFF
13,TRBJ1-2,TRBV6-5,-,-,TGTGCCAGCAGTACAGGGCATAACTATGGCTACACCTTC,CASSTGHNYGYTF
14,TRBJ2-7,TRBV5-6,-,-,TGTGCCAGCAGCTTGGCGGGTAGCTCCTACGAGCAGTACTTC,CASSLAGSSYEQYF
16,TRBJ1-1,TRBV7-9,-,-,TGTGCCAGCAGCTCCCCGGGCGGGTGGGGAGGCACTGAAGCTTTCTTT,CASSSPGGWGGTEAFF
13,TRBJ2-1,TRBV6-1,-,-,TGTGCCAGCAGTGAATTGTACTACAATGAGCAGTTCTTC,CASSELYYNEQFF
14,TRBJ2-1,TRBV4-2,few,-,TGTGCCAGCAGCCAAGAAGAGGCTTCCAATGAGCAGTTCTTC,CASSQEEASNEQFF
14,TRBJ2-7,TRBV6-1,once,-,TGTGCCAGCAGCCTTAGCGGCCTCCTCTACGAGCAGTACTTC,CASSLSGLLYEQYF
17,TRBJ2-2,TRBV9,few,TRBD2,TGTGCCAGCAGCCCAAGAAGACTAGCGGGGAACACCGGGGAGCTGTTTTTT,CASSPRRLAGNTGELFF
14,TRBJ2-1,TRBV27,-,-,TGTGCCAGCAGCACGGGGATCTCCTACAATGAGCAGTTCTTC,CASSTGISYNEQFF
16,TRBJ2-5,TRBV19,-,-,TGTGCCAGTAGTATATCAGCAGGGATGTACCAAGAGACCCAGTACTTC,CASSISAGMYQETQYF
14,TRBJ2-6,TRBV19,-,TRBD1,TGTGCCAGTAGGACAGGGGCTGGGGCCAACGTCCTGACTTTC,CASRTGAGANVLTF
16,TRBJ2-2,TRBV6-6,once,TRBD2,TGTGCCAGCAATGTTTATGAGGGAGGGCCGGGCGGGGAGCTGTTTTTT,CASNVYEGGPGGELFF
14,TRBJ1-2,TRBV19,-,-,TGTGCCAGTAGTGCAGGTCCTTCCACTCCTGGCTACACCTTC,CASSAGPSTPGYTF
10,TRBJ2-1,TRBV6-1,-,-,TGTGCCAGCGGGAGTTATGAGCAGTTCTTC,CASGSYEQFF
18,TRBJ1-2,TRBV11-2,-,TRBD1,TGTGCCAGCAGCTTAGATTATACAGGACAGGGTATGTTTGAAGGCTACACCTTC,CASSLDYTGQGMFEGYTF
13,TRBJ1-2,TRBV10-2,-,-,TGCGCCAGCAAAGACACCCCTAACTATGGCTACACCTTC,CASKDTPNYGYTF
14,TRBJ2-3,TRBV9,-,-,TGTGCCAGCAGCGTATTTCAGGCCGCCGATACGCAGTATTTT,CASSVFQAADTQYF
14,TRBJ2-3,TRBV2,-,-,TGTGCCAGCATGGCAGGTAGGAGGGAGAATACGCAGTATTTT,CASMAGRRENTQYF